Below, one T cell receptor (beta chain) is given with its context. Assay: immunoSEQ multiplex PCR; the TCRdb copy retains only in-frame clones and omits some. This table holds 200,000 to 300,000 clones, more than 70% found once. This sample stems from a study of blood T cell repertoires in COVID-19. Overall study: In each case, the material was cDNA or gDNA derived from T cells, B-cell-depleted T cells, or PBMCs.

CDR1 and CDR2 (germline): LGHDT, YNNKEL (reference sequence). The V end lost 4 bases, the J end lost 7 bases, and 8 bases lay between the germline ends. This CDR3 comprises 11 residues. The receptor comes from a woman aged 45 to 65 with acute or convalescent COVID-19. The sequencing sample was made of peripheral blood. The chain carries TRBV3-1 (or the pseudogene TRBV3-2) and TRBJ2-7; perhaps TRBD2 as D (5 bases). CDR3 in amino acids: CASSPGWEQYF. In DNA, the CDR3 is TGTGCCAGCAGCCCGGGGTGGGAGCAGTACTTC.